A single sample is the source of the 9 T cell receptor beta chains below, sequenced in a study of CD8+CD57+ T cells in acquired aplastic anemia. Genomic DNA was employed as the template in profiling TCR beta VDJ and CDR3. Each CDR3 protein gets one entry after TCRdb re-called the reads with MiXCR. The data show just over 450,000 distinct CDR3 sequences, with around 32% seen just once and around 0.82% held by the top ten. Patients chosen for sequencing had shown CD8+CD57+ cell expansion by flow cytometry. The sample was sorted CD4+, CD8+, or CD8+CD57+ T cells (not recorded which) from PBMCs. Receptor source: a human donor with aplastic anemia.

There are many counts of this clonotype. The V call is TRBV24-1, the J call TRBJ1-5, with 8 nucleotides matching TRBD1. V trimming: 4 bases; J trimming: 2 bases; junction bases outside the gene matches: 3. The CDR3 loop spans 15 amino acids. The germline gives CDR1 KGHDR, CDR2 SFDVKD. The CDR3 sequence is CATSDPTGGNQPQHF. CDR3 DNA: TGTGCCACCAGTGACCCGACAGGGGGCAATCAGCCCCAGCATTTT.

This chain links TRBV10-1 with TRBJ1-2, with no clear D. Trimming left V 0 bases short and J 6 bases short, with 14 bases between. Germline V gene data show CDR1 as WNHNN and CDR2 as SYGVQD (reference sequence). This CDR3 has 15 residues. The CDR3 reads CASSESGRTPHGYTF. CDR3 bases: TGCGCCAGCAGTGAGTCGGGCAGAACGCCACATGGCTACACCTTC.

This clonotype occurred a few times. The chain couples TRBV11-2 to TRBJ2-1, with D perhaps matching TRBD2 (5 bases). Per the germline V gene, CDR1 is SGHAT and CDR2 is FQNNGV. This CDR3 is 15 amino acids long. The V end lost 5 bases, the J end lost 7 bases, and 18 bases lay between the germline ends. The CDR3 DNA follows: TGTGCCAGCAGCCCCAAGCGAGGAGCGGATAATGAGCAGTTCTTC. Translation gives CASSPKRGADNEQFF.

This clonotype was counted ten times or more. The chain employs TRBV9 and TRBJ1-1, with unresolved D. Trimming left V 5 bases short and J 1 base short, with 9 bases between. In germline, CDR1 is SGDLS, CDR2 YYNGEE. The CDR3 sequence is 13 residues long. CDR3 coding DNA: TGTGCCAGCAGTACAGACCCGAACACTGAAGCTTTCTTT. Its translation: CASSTDPNTEAFF.

This clonotype was observed many times. The gene calls are TRBV10-3 and TRBJ2-3, with 10 bases matching TRBD2. Germline CDR1 reads ENHRY; CDR2 reads SYGVKD. V gave up 6 bases and J gave up 5 bases; unmatched junction bases: 5. The CDR3 length is 14 residues. As DNA, the CDR3 is TGTGCCATCAGAAGAGCGGGGGGGGGAGATACGCAGTATTTT. Protein sequence: CAIRRAGGGDTQYF.

V and J are TRBV6-1 and TRBJ1-2; possible D gene TRBD1, 5 bases. There are 16 residues in the CDR3. The V and J ends lost 6 bases and 7 bases respectively, with 24 bases between them. Germline lookup yields CDR1 MNHNS and CDR2 SASEGT. The CDR3 protein is CASRIPGTVGGFGYTF. In DNA form, the CDR3 reads TGTGCCAGCAGGATCCCCGGGACTGTTGGAGGCTTTGGCTACACCTTC.

The table lists this clonotype with many counts. The gene calls are TRBV10-3 and TRBJ1-6, with 7 bases aligning to TRBD1. The CDR3 spans 14 residues. Trimming removed 6 bases from V and 5 bases from J; junction bases left unmatched: 4. CDR1 is ENHRY and CDR2 is SYGVKD in the germline V gene. CDR3 in amino acids: CAISPGQHNSPLHF. CDR3 nucleotides: TGTGCCATCAGCCCGGGACAGCATAATTCACCCCTCCACTTT.

This chain connects TRBV29-1 to TRBJ2-5; the match to TRBD1 covers 7 bases. V shed 8 bases, J shed 7 bases, and the junction held 4 bases outside the gene matches. This CDR3 has 10 amino acids. Germline CDR1 reads SQVTM; CDR2 reads ANQGSEA. The DNA of the CDR3 is TGCAGCCTTAGACAGGGGACCCAGTACTTC. This translates into CSLRQGTQYF.

This clonotype was observed a handful of times. A read error may account for a junction end that differs from germline. The chain couples TRBV19 to TRBJ2-5; D may match TRBD1 or TRBD2 (6 bases each). This CDR3 contains 13 residues. Germline CDR1 LNHDA, CDR2 SQIVND (reference sequence). The CDR3 loop reads CASRGTNQEIQYF. Written as DNA, the CDR3 is TGTGCCAGTCGGGGGACAAACCAAGAGATCCAGTACTTC.